These T cell receptor beta chains were read from a single sample in a study of Graves' ophthalmopathy and Graves' hyperthyroidism. MiXCR was run by TCRdb on the multiplex PCR reads, yielding one entry per CDR3 protein. This table holds about 590,000 distinct CDR3 sequences, under 40% found once. Source material: peripheral blood or thyroid tissue (not recorded which). All receptors come from an adult man with Graves' hyperthyroidism. The CDR3 runs from the conserved cysteine through the conserved F or W. A D gene is named only where the DNA matches it firmly. Some rows mark clone size as missing; the rest say once, few, many or name a class of expanded clone.

D gene	V gene	clone size	J gene	CDR3 DNA	CDR3 protein
-	TRBV12-3/TRBV12-4	many	TRBJ1-1	TGTGCCAGCAGCCCCACTGGACAGACTGAAGCTTTCTTT	CASSPTGQTEAFF
-	TRBV12-3/TRBV12-4	few	TRBJ1-5	TGTGCCAGCAGCTCCACAGGGAGCCATCAGCCCCAGCATTTT	CASSSTGSHQPQHF
-	TRBV7-8	many	TRBJ1-1	TGTGCCAGCAGCTTAAGGGGAGGTGAAGCTTTCTTT	CASSLRGGEAFF
-	TRBV20-1	few	TRBJ2-1	TGCAGTGCCGGGGCAGATGAGCAGTTCTTC	CSAGADEQFF
-	TRBV7-8	-	TRBJ2-7	TGTGCCAGCAGCTTAGTTGGGGGCTGGGGGGACTACGAGCAGTACTTC	CASSLVGGWGDYEQYF
-	TRBV6-5	-	TRBJ2-5	TGTGCCAGCAGTTACAGTGATGGTTGGGAGACCCAGTACTTC	CASSYSDGWETQYF
TRBD2	TRBV29-1	few	TRBJ2-3	TGCAGCGTTGAAGTGGAGACTAGCGGGAGGGCCCCAGATACGCAGTATTTT	CSVEVETSGRAPDTQYF
-	TRBV12-3/TRBV12-4	few	TRBJ2-2	TGTGCCAGCAGTTGGGGGACTCCCCGACCGGGCGGGGAGCTGTTTTTT	CASSWGTPRPGGELFF
-	TRBV29-1	-	TRBJ1-4	TGCAGCGTTATGGCAGGAACTAATGAAAAACTGTTTTTT	CSVMAGTNEKLFF
-	TRBV29-1	few	TRBJ2-1	TGCAGCGTTGTCAGGGACAATGAGCAGTTCTTC	CSVVRDNEQFF
-	TRBV20-1	-	TRBJ1-3	TGCAGTGCCGCGGGACCTGCGAACACCATATATTTT	CSAAGPANTIYF
-	TRBV4-1	few	TRBJ1-5	TGCGCCAGCAGCCAAGTGGGGGGGGGCAATCAGCCCCAGCATTTT	CASSQVGGGNQPQHF
-	TRBV20-1	-	TRBJ1-2	TGCAGTGCTAGAGATAACGGGCGGGGTGGCTACACCTTC	CSARDNGRGGYTF
-	TRBV2	-	TRBJ2-3	TGTGCCAGCACCTGGGGGTTCGGAGATACGCAGTATTTT	CASTWGFGDTQYF
-	TRBV12-3/TRBV12-4	few	TRBJ2-7	TGTGCCAGCAGTTTTGGATGGACAAGCTACGAGCAGTACTTC	CASSFGWTSYEQYF
-	TRBV20-1	-	TRBJ2-3	TGCAGTGCTCGGACAGCGGGGCTCACAGATACGCAGTATTTT	CSARTAGLTDTQYF
TRBD1	TRBV2	-	TRBJ1-2	TGTGCCAGCATGTTGGGGACAGGTGGTACTAACTATGGCTACACCTTC	CASMLGTGGTNYGYTF
TRBD2	TRBV3-1	-	TRBJ2-7	TGTGCCAGTTCTAGACCGGGACTACACTTTTACGAGCAGTACTTC	CASSRPGLHFYEQYF
-	TRBV30	few	TRBJ2-7	TGTGCCTGGAGTGTAGGTGGCTTTGGGGGCTACGAGCAGTACTTC	CAWSVGGFGGYEQYF
-	TRBV20-1	-	TRBJ2-7	TGCAGTGCTAGTGGTCGGGACGAGCAGTACTTC	CSASGRDEQYF
-	TRBV14	many	TRBJ1-5	TGTGCCAGCAGCCTCAAACCAGGGGTCAGCAATCAGCCCCAGCATTTT	CASSLKPGVSNQPQHF
-	TRBV19	-	TRBJ1-5	TGTGCCAGTAGTATGAGTCAGGCAGGGAGGCAGCCCCAGCATTTT	CASSMSQAGRQPQHF
-	TRBV7-9	-	TRBJ2-1	TGTGCCAGCACCTTCAGGGTAGGTAATGAGCAGTTCTTC	CASTFRVGNEQFF
-	TRBV2	-	TRBJ1-1	TGTGCCAGCAGTGAGAGGACGGCGAACACTGAAGCTTTCTTT	CASSERTANTEAFF
-	TRBV7-9	many	TRBJ1-1	TGTGCCAGCAGCTTAGGTCGCTCCGGGAGGAGGGACACTGAAGCTTTCTTT	CASSLGRSGRRDTEAFF
TRBD1	TRBV29-1	many	TRBJ1-5	TGCAGCGTTGGGGACAGGGCGGCTCAGCCCCAGCATTTT	CSVGDRAAQPQHF
-	TRBV20-1	many	TRBJ1-4	TGCAGTGCTATCAGGGACCCAACTAATGAAAAACTGTTTTTT	CSAIRDPTNEKLFF
-	TRBV12-3/TRBV12-4	few	TRBJ2-1	TGTGCCAGCAGCCCGTCCACAGGAGCCGAGCAGTTCTTC	CASSPSTGAEQFF
-	TRBV28	many	TRBJ1-2	TGTGCCAGGGAGGAGGGACGGACTAACTATGGCTACACCTTC	CAREEGRTNYGYTF
TRBD1	TRBV7-2	-	TRBJ2-3	TGTGCCAGCAGCTTAACGGGGACAGGGCGTGCGGATACGCAGTATTTT	CASSLTGTGRADTQYF
-	TRBV29-1	-	TRBJ2-5	TGCAGTGAGAACAGGGAGGAGACCCAGTACTTC	CSENREETQYF
TRBD2	TRBV5-1	-	TRBJ2-1	TGCGCCAGCAGCTCCGGGACTAGCGGAACCTCCTACAATGAGCAGTTCTTC	CASSSGTSGTSYNEQFF